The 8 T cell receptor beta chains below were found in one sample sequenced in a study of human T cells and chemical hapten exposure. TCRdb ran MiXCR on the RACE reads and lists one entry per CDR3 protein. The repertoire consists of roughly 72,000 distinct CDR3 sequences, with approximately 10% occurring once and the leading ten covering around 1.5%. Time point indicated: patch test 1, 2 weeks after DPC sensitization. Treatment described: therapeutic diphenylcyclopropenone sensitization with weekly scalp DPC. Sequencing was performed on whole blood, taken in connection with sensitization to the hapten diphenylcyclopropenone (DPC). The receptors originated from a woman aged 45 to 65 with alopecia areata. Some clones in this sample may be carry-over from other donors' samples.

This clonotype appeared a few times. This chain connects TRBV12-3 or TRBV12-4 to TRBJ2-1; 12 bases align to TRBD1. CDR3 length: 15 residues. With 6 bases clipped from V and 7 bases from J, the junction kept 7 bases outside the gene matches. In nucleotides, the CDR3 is TGTGCCAGCAGCCGGGACAGGGGGCTGCGGAATGAGCAGTTCTTC. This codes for CASSRDRGLRNEQFF.

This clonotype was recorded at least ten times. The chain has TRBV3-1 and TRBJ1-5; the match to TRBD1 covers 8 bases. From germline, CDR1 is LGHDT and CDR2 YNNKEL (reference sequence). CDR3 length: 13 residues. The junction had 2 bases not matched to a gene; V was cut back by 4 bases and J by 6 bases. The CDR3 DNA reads TGTGCCAGCAGCCCCAGGGGGCGTCAGCCCCAGCATTTT. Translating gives CASSPRGRQPQHF.

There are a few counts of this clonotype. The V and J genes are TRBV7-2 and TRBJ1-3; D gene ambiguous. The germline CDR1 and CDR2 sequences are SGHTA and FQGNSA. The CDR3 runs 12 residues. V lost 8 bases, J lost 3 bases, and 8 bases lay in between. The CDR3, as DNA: TGTGCCAGCGTCAGCCTTGGAAACACCATATATTTT. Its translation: CASVSLGNTIYF.

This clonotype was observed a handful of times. Here the CDR3 reads CASSPDRGRGETQYF. CDR3 nucleotide sequence: TGTGCCAGCAGTCCCGACAGGGGGCGCGGGGAGACCCAGTACTTC. The chain uses TRBV12-3 or TRBV12-4 and TRBJ2-5, with TRBD1 matching 10 bases. There are 15 residues in the CDR3. The trim removed 5 bases at V and 5 bases at J, leaving 8 bases unmatched.

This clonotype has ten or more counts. The CDR3 DNA reads TGTGCCAGCAGCCCGACGACTAGCGCTGGCACAGATACGCAGTATTTT. Translation gives CASSPTTSAGTDTQYF. The chain recombines TRBV7-8 with TRBJ2-3, with 8 positions matching TRBD2. Germline V gives CDR1 SGHVS, CDR2 FQNEAQ. Trimming took 5 bases from V and 1 from J; bases not matched to a gene: 8. The CDR3 runs 16 residues.

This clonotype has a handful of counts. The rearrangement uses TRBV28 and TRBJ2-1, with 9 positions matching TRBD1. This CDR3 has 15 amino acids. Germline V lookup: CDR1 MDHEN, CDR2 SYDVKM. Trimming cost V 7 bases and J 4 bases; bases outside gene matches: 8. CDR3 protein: CASTDGQGWYNEQFF. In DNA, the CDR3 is TGTGCCAGCACCGATGGACAGGGGTGGTACAATGAGCAGTTCTTC. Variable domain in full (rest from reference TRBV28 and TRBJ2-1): DVKVTQSSRYLVKRTGEKVFLECVQDMDHENMFWYRQDPGLGLRLIYFSYDVKMKEKGDIPEGYSVSREKKERFSLILESASTNQTSMYLCASTDGQGWYNEQFFGPGTRLTVL.

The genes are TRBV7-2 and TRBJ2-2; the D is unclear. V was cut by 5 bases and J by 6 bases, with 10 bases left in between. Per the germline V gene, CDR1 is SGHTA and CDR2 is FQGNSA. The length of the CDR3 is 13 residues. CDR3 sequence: CASSPRSAGELFF. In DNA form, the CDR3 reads TGTGCCAGCAGCCCACGTTCAGCCGGGGAGCTGTTTTTT.

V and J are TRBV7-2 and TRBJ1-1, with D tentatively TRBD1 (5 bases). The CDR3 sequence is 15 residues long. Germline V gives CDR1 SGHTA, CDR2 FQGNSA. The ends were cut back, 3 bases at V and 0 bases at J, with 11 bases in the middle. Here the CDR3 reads CASSFSRALNTEAFF. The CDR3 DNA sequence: TGTGCCAGCAGCTTTTCCAGGGCGCTGAACACTGAAGCTTTCTTT.